This T cell receptor beta chain was retrieved from a study of radiation and T cells in renal cell carcinoma. Study-wide results and caveats: From baseline, blood top tumor clonotypes peaked at 2 weeks post-radiation.

Time point indicated: baseline pretreatment blood. Sample treatment: 15 Gy SBRT to primary tumor, nephrectomy 4 weeks later. Serial blood draws occurred at baseline and 2 and 4 weeks post-SBRT. Remarks on this clone: Its antigen is unknown.

The table came from immunoSEQ multiplex PCR; TCRdb's copy has only in-frame clones and leaves some out. Here the sample spans about 140,000 clones, 83% being singletons. Trimming removed 0 bases at V and 2 bases at J, with 12 bases between. The CDR3 has 15 amino acids. Per the germline V gene, CDR1 is SGHDT and CDR2 is YYEEEE. The source is a woman between 50 and 59 years old with renal cell carcinoma. Sequencing used blood, obtained from a patient whose treatment included radiotherapy and nephrectomy. This chain connects TRBV5-6 to TRBJ2-7; D unresolved. Written as DNA, the CDR3 is TGTGCCAGCAGCTTGGTTCCCCAGAGGACCTACGAGCAGTACTTC. This gives the protein CASSLVPQRTYEQYF.